A selection of T cell receptor beta chains follows, all from one sample in a study of preoperative IRX-2 immunotherapy in early breast cancer. Clones were sequenced by immunoSEQ multiplex PCR, and TCRdb holds only the in-frame ones, with some missing. Of 20,000 to 30,000 clones detected, just under 80% appear once; the ten largest clones hold around 2.3%. This sample comprised lymph node tissue, obtained before IRX-2 immunotherapy. Source of these receptors: a human donor with breast cancer. The CDR3 runs from the conserved cysteine through the conserved F or W. D genes are given only for firm matches. Clone size is not always given. Where it is, it says once, few, many or a class for expanded clones.

J	length	D	size	V	CDR3	DNA
TRBJ2-7	13	NA	NA	TRBV9	CASSPRPHYEQYF	TGTGCCAGCAGCCCCCGCCCCCATTACGAGCAGTACTTC
TRBJ1-1	15	NA	once	TRBV6-8	CASSYSTVGNTEAFF	TGTGCCAGCAGTTACTCGACCGTCGGGAACACTGAAGCTTTCTTT
TRBJ2-1	19	NA	NA	TRBV7-5	CASSRLEQDSALINNEQFF	TGTGCCAGCAGCCGCTTGGAACAGGACTCCGCCCTCATTAACAATGAGCAGTTCTTC
TRBJ2-2	18	NA	NA	TRBV14	CASSPLPGRTANTGELFF	TGTGCCAGCAGCCCCCTTCCGGGACGGACGGCAAACACCGGGGAGCTGTTTTTT
TRBJ2-2	15	NA	NA	TRBV7-6	CASSLSRQDTGELFF	TGTGCCAGCAGCTTAAGCAGGCAGGACACCGGGGAGCTGTTTTTT
TRBJ1-2	16	TRBD1	NA	TRBV25-1	CASSSEHRDRVLGYTF	TGTGCCAGCAGTTCCGAACACCGGGACAGGGTGTTGGGCTACACCTTC
TRBJ1-5	13	NA	once	TRBV6-8	CASKADSNQPQHF	TGTGCCAGCAAGGCGGATAGCAATCAGCCCCAGCATTTT
TRBJ1-3	14	TRBD1	NA	TRBV5-1	CASSPGTVGNTIYF	TGCGCCAGCAGCCCGGGGACAGTTGGAAACACCATATATTTT
TRBJ2-3	17	TRBD2	NA	TRBV14	CASSPWTSGTVTDTQYF	TGTGCCAGCAGCCCCTGGACTAGCGGGACCGTTACAGATACGCAGTATTTT
TRBJ2-3	14	TRBD1	NA	TRBV7-1	CASSLVQGALTQYF	TGTGCCAGCAGCTTGGTACAGGGGGCGCTTACGCAGTATTTT
TRBJ2-7	14	TRBD2	NA	TRBV7-7	CASSLAKGSSGAIF	TGTGCCAGCAGCTTAGCAAAAGGGTCTAGCGGGGCCATATTC
TRBJ1-4	16	NA	NA	TRBV7-6	CASSLDAGATNEKLFF	TGTGCCAGCAGCTTGGATGCGGGGGCTACTAATGAAAAACTGTTTTTT
TRBJ2-7	17	NA	NA	TRBV5-1	CASSLVGQISHSYEQYF	TGCGCCAGCAGCTTGGTGGGGCAGATTTCCCACTCCTACGAGCAGTACTTC
TRBJ1-1	15	NA	NA	TRBV15	CATRPGGQLNTEAFF	TGTGCCACCAGACCCGGGGGCCAACTGAACACTGAAGCTTTCTTT
TRBJ2-7	16	TRBD1	NA	TRBV6-8	CASSKGRDSSTYEQYF	TGTGCCAGCAGTAAAGGAAGGGACAGCTCTACCTACGAGCAGTACTTC
TRBJ1-1	16	NA	NA	TRBV7-7	CASSLVDISADTEAFF	TGTGCCAGCAGCTTAGTGGACATCTCAGCGGACACTGAAGCTTTCTTT
TRBJ2-5	17	TRBD2	NA	TRBV7-4	CASSLVRPSGSQETQYF	TGTGCCAGCAGCTTAGTTAGGCCTAGCGGGAGTCAAGAGACCCAGTACTTC
TRBJ1-5	14	TRBD1	once	TRBV19	CASSSQGLNQPQHF	TGTGCCAGTAGTTCACAGGGGCTTAATCAGCCCCAGCATTTT
TRBJ2-5	18	TRBD2	NA	TRBV6-8	CASSPTGTSGGEEETQYF	TGTGCCAGCAGCCCAACCGGGACTAGCGGGGGAGAGGAGGAGACCCAGTACTTC
TRBJ2-7	15	NA	once	TRBV7-6	CASSPVGVGTYEQYF	TGTGCCAGCAGCCCGGTCGGGGTGGGAACCTACGAGCAGTACTTC
TRBJ1-1	14	NA	once	TRBV19	CASSIVGEIAEAFF	TGTGCCAGTAGTATAGTCGGGGAGATCGCTGAAGCTTTCTTT
TRBJ2-3	17	NA	NA	TRBV6-8	CASSARKLGVGEYTQYF	TGTGCCAGCAGTGCCCGAAAACTAGGTGTTGGAGAGTATACGCAGTATTTT
TRBJ2-6	14	NA	NA	TRBV14	CASSQASGANVLTF	TGTGCCAGCAGCCAGGCGTCTGGGGCCAACGTCCTGACTTTC
TRBJ1-6	12	NA	NA	TRBV19	CASREISGPLHF	TGTGCCAGTAGAGAAATTTCGGGTCCCCTCCACTTT
TRBJ2-3	15	NA	few	TRBV6-8	CASSLLRGGTDTQYF	TGTGCCAGCAGTCTATTAAGGGGAGGCACAGATACGCAGTATTTT